This T cell receptor (beta chain) was retrieved from a study of CD8 T cells in ankylosing spondylitis. General study results and limits: Reports say disease-linked clones showed up significantly more in matched ankylosing spondylitis synovial fluid.

TCRdb recomputed calls from the 5' RACE reads with MiXCR, one row per CDR3 protein. Here the sample spans under 300,000 distinct CDR3 sequences, 8% to 9.5% being singletons. CDR1 MNHEY and CDR2 SVGAGI come from the germline V gene. The CDR3 length is 14 residues. Deletions cut 0 bases from V and 2 bases from J, with 8 bases between. This clonotype was found a few times. The antigen is unknown. The receptor was derived from a male donor with ankylosing spondylitis or in good health (not recorded which). Sequencing was carried out using blood, either unsorted or a sorted T cell fraction (not recorded which). V gene TRBV6-5 combines with J gene TRBJ2-7; D ambiguous. CDR3 DNA: TGTGCCAGCAGTTACTCGGCATTGACCTACGAGCAGTACTTC. It encodes CASSYSALTYEQYF.